A single sample gave rise to the 10 T cell receptor beta chains below, sequenced in a study of regulatory T cells in long-lasting Graves disease. With iRepertoire HTBI primers and Arm-PCR of CDR3 regions, TCR beta libraries were built. TCRdb analysed the multiplex PCR reads with MiXCR anew, one entry per CDR3 protein. The sample has 400,000 or so distinct CDR3 sequences; around a quarter are singletons. As for time point: persistent/refractory GD, antithyroid drugs over 5 years with positive TRAb. Generation of the TCR library employed RNA extracted from PBMCs. The sample consisted of peripheral blood mononuclear cells (PBMCs), taken when the disease was refractory, from a patient treated with antithyroid drugs. These receptors all come from a female donor with Graves disease.

This clonotype has ten or more counts. This rearrangement joins TRBV28 to TRBJ2-7, with D perhaps matching TRBD1 or TRBD2 (5 bases each). The CDR3 is 16 residues long. Deletions cut 4 bases from V and 2 bases from J, with 18 bases between. Germline CDR1 is MDHEN and CDR2 is SYDVKM. The CDR3 sequence: CASSSPGTSRPYEQYF. The CDR3 bases are TGTGCCAGCAGTTCCCCCGGGACCTCGAGACCCTACGAGCAGTACTTC.

This clonotype was seen a few times. J is TRBJ1-5 and V is TRBV6-1; D not resolved. V was shortened by 7 bases and J by 3 bases, with 13 bases between the two germline ends. Per germline, CDR1 MNHNS and CDR2 SASEGT. The CDR3 covers 14 residues. DNA of the CDR3: TGTGCCAGCACTCTGGACGGAACCAATCAGCCCCAGCATTTT. This sequence encodes CASTLDGTNQPQHF.

On this clonotype: The junction and the germline gene differ at one end; a read error may be behind it. The rearrangement uses TRBV6-1 and TRBJ2-2; 16 positions agree with TRBD2. Germline values: CDR1 MNHNS, CDR2 SASEGT. The CDR3 sequence is 22 residues long. CDR3 sequence: CASSEHIPGTSGRAVGTGEPFF. DNA of the CDR3: TGTGCCAGCAGTGAACACATACCAGGGACTAGCGGGAGGGCGGTAGGCACCGGGGAGCCGTTTTTT.

This clonotype occurred many times. The chain carries TRBV7-8 and TRBJ1-6, with D possibly matching TRBD1 (6 bases). Germline CDR1 SGHVS, CDR2 FQNEAQ. Deletions cut 2 bases from V and 7 bases from J, with 12 bases between. CDR3 size: 15 residues. CDR3 nucleotide sequence: TGTGCCAGCAGCTTAAGGCAGGGGAGGAATTCACCCCTCCACTTT. As protein: CASSLRQGRNSPLHF.

This clonotype showed up just a few times. The chain employs TRBV7-2 and TRBJ2-3; 12 bases align to TRBD2. Germline lookup yields CDR1 SGHTA and CDR2 FQGNSA. CDR3 length equals 17 residues. Trimming at V came to 5 bases and at J to 0 bases, leaving 6 bases not matched to a gene. This CDR3 is CASSLRLAGGSTDTQYF. In nucleotides, the CDR3 is TGTGCCAGCAGCCTGCGGCTAGCGGGAGGGAGCACAGATACGCAGTATTTT.

In this sample, this clonotype turned up many times. This chain uses TRBV28 with TRBJ2-7, with D maybe TRBD1 (6 bases). V lost 6 bases and J 3 bases, leaving 6 bases between the germline ends. The CDR3 has 11 amino acids. Germline lookup yields CDR1 MDHEN and CDR2 SYDVKM. Here the CDR3 DNA reads TGTGCCAGCAGCAGGGGCTACGAGCAGTACTTC. It codes for CASSRGYEQYF. Based on the CDR3 plus reference TRBV28 and TRBJ2-7, the full variable domain is DVKVTQSSRYLVKRTGEKVFLECVQDMDHENMFWYRQDPGLGLRLIYFSYDVKMKEKGDIPEGYSVSREKKERFSLILESASTNQTSMYLCASSRGYEQYFGPGTRLTVT.

The genes are TRBV7-8 and TRBJ2-1; 8 bases are a match to TRBD2. V gave up 1 base and J gave up 3 bases; unmatched junction bases: 8. The germline V gene has CDR1 SGHVS and CDR2 FQNEAQ. The CDR3 length is 17 residues. The DNA of the CDR3 is TGTGCCAGCAGCTTAGGGTCAGCGGGAGACCGCTACAATGAGCAGTTCTTC. Translated: CASSLGSAGDRYNEQFF.

The gene calls are TRBV29-1 and TRBJ1-1; D gene unclear. The CDR3 runs 13 residues. Trimming left V 2 bases short and J 7 bases short, with 14 bases between. CDR1 and CDR2 (germline): SQVTM, ANQGSEA. CDR3 loop: CSVEMEIYIEAFF. As DNA, the CDR3 is TGCAGCGTTGAAATGGAAATATACATTGAAGCTTTCTTT.

The chain employs TRBV7-2 and TRBJ2-7; 7 bases align to TRBD2. Germline CDR1 is SGHTA and CDR2 is FQGNSA. The trim removed 4 bases at V and 5 bases at J, leaving 8 bases unmatched. The CDR3 is made up of 14 amino acids. This CDR3 reads CASSYLGLVDEQYF. The CDR3 DNA reads TGTGCCAGCAGCTACCTTGGACTAGTCGACGAGCAGTACTTC.

J is TRBJ1-2 and V is TRBV7-9; TRBD1 might be the D (5 bases). Germline CDR1 reads SEHNR; CDR2 reads FQNEAQ (reference sequence). CDR3 length: 14 residues. The germline V and J ends were trimmed by 7 bases and 8 bases, with 20 bases remaining between them. CDR3 in DNA: TGTGCCAGCACTCGAGGGGAGGAGGGTTCGGGCTACACCTTC. This codes for CASTRGEEGSGYTF. Supplemented by reference TRBV7-9 and TRBJ1-2, the full variable domain reads DTGVSQNPRHKITKRGQNVTFRCDPISEHNRLYWYRQTLGQGPEFLTYFQNEAQLEKSRLLSDRFSAERPKGSFSTLEIQRTEQGDSAMYLCASTRGEEGSGYTFGSGTRLTVV.